This is a list of T cell receptor beta chains from one sample in a study of glioma-infiltrating T cells. TCRdb redid the calling of the multiplex PCR reads with MiXCR, one entry per CDR3 protein. The top ten hold just over 20% of the sample, which has 150,000 to 200,000 distinct CDR3 sequences, 32% seen once. Sequenced: glioma tissue, nonneoplastic brain tissue, or PBMCs (not recorded which). These receptors came from a human donor with low-grade glioma or glioblastoma, undergoing nonglioma brain surgery, or in good health (not recorded which). The CDR3 runs from the conserved cysteine through the conserved F or W. D genes are given only for firm matches. Clone size is shown for a subset of rows, as once, few, many or a class of expanded clone.

CDR3 DNA	CDR3 protein	clone size	V gene	J gene	D gene
TGTGCCAGCAGTTACGAGCTCTCCACAGATACGCAGTATTTT	CASSYELSTDTQYF	many	TRBV6-2/TRBV6-3	TRBJ2-3	.
TGTGCCAGCAGCCGCCCCGGACTAGCCGACGAGCAGTACTTC	CASSRPGLADEQYF	many	TRBV28	TRBJ2-7	TRBD2
TGTGCCTGGAGTGAAGAACGGGGGGGAAAACTGTTTTTT	CAWSEERGGKLFF	few	TRBV30	TRBJ1-4	.
TGTGCCAGCAGCTTAAGAAGCGGGTTACAAGAGACCCAGTACTTC	CASSLRSGLQETQYF	many	TRBV11-3	TRBJ2-5	.
TGTGCCAGCAGGGGACCGTACAGCAATCAGCCCCAGCATTTT	CASRGPYSNQPQHF	.	TRBV27	TRBJ1-5	.
TGTGCCAGCTCAGGCGCGTTGGCCAGCTCTGGAAACACCATATATTTT	CASSGALASSGNTIYF	many	TRBV18	TRBJ1-3	.
TGTGACAGTAGTCTGAGCCATGGTCAGCCCCAGCATTTT	CDSSLSHGQPQHF	.	TRBV19	TRBJ1-5	.
TGTGCCAGCAGTCCCCGAGGGGCTAGCAATCAGCCCCAGCATTTT	CASSPRGASNQPQHF	many	TRBV27	TRBJ1-5	.
TGTGCCAGCTCCGGACAGGTTAACGATGGCTACACCTTC	CASSGQVNDGYTF	many	TRBV18	TRBJ1-2	TRBD1
TGTGCCAGCAGCTTCATTGGGACAACCTCCTACGAGCAGTACTTC	CASSFIGTTSYEQYF	many	TRBV7-9	TRBJ2-7	.
TGTGCCAGCAGCTTCGGGGGTTCGGCTGAAGCTTTCTTT	CASSFGGSAEAFF	many	TRBV7-2	TRBJ1-1	.
TGTGCCATCAGTGAGTCGACAGGGAATCAATATGGCTACACCTTC	CAISESTGNQYGYTF	many	TRBV10-3	TRBJ1-2	TRBD1
TGTGCCAGCAGCGCAACTAGCGGGAGTCCCTCCTACGAGCAGTACTTC	CASSATSGSPSYEQYF	many	TRBV7-2	TRBJ2-7	TRBD2
TGTGCCAGCAGTGACGTAGGACAGGGGGCGCGGGGCTATGGCTACACCTTC	CASSDVGQGARGYGYTF	many	TRBV25-1	TRBJ1-2	TRBD1
TGCGCCAGCAGCTTGGTTATAGCGGGGGCACAAGAGACCCAGTACTTC	CASSLVIAGAQETQYF	.	TRBV5-1	TRBJ2-5	TRBD2
TGTGCCAGCAGCACAGGTTACACAGATACGCAGTATTTT	CASSTGYTDTQYF	many	TRBV7-2	TRBJ2-3	.
TGTGCCAGCAGTTTTTTTTCGCCAGGGGTTTACGAGCAGTACTTC	CASSFFSPGVYEQYF	.	TRBV12-3/TRBV12-4	TRBJ2-7	.
TGTGCCAGCATCGGGGAGCAGTACTTC	CASIGEQYF	medium-sized	TRBV27	TRBJ2-7	.
TGTGCCAGTAGTATAGAACACAGGGACGGATATCAGCCCCAGCATTTT	CASSIEHRDGYQPQHF	many	TRBV19	TRBJ1-5	.
TGTGCCAGCTCACCCTACGGGACCCAATACGAGCAGTACTTC	CASSPYGTQYEQYF	.	TRBV18	TRBJ2-7	.
TGCAGTGCTAGCACACTAGCGGGAGGACAAGAGACCCAGTACTTC	CSASTLAGGQETQYF	many	TRBV20-1	TRBJ2-5	TRBD2
TGCAGTGCTAGGGTAGAGATCCCCGACTACGAGCAGTACTTC	CSARVEIPDYEQYF	many	TRBV20-1	TRBJ2-7	.
TGCAGCGTTGAACAGGGACAGACGAACACCGGGGAGCTGTTTTTT	CSVEQGQTNTGELFF	.	TRBV29-1	TRBJ2-2	TRBD1
TGTGCCAGCAGTTTAGCCTCACCGGGACAGGGAAGGATCGAGCAGTACTTC	CASSLASPGQGRIEQYF	many	TRBV12-3/TRBV12-4	TRBJ2-7	TRBD1
TGTGCCAGCAGCCCCTCCGGACTAGCGGGAGGCGAGCAGTACTTC	CASSPSGLAGGEQYF	many	TRBV7-2	TRBJ2-7	TRBD2
TGTGCCAGCAGCCAAGTTGTCGGATCCCAAGAGACCCAGTACTTC	CASSQVVGSQETQYF	many	TRBV3-1	TRBJ2-5	.
TGTGCCAGCAGCAGAGCGGGACAGGGGATGGGGACCCAGTACTTC	CASSRAGQGMGTQYF	.	TRBV7-2	TRBJ2-5	TRBD1
TGTGCCAGCAGTGAAGCCGGACAGGGCCATCAGCCCCAGCATTTT	CASSEAGQGHQPQHF	many	TRBV6-1	TRBJ1-5	TRBD1
TGTGCCAGCAGTCGCGGACTAGCGGGAGTAGGTACCCAGTACTTC	CASSRGLAGVGTQYF	.	TRBV27	TRBJ2-5	TRBD2
TGTGCCAGCACCCCGACTTATACCACAGATACGCAGTATTTT	CASTPTYTTDTQYF	many	TRBV7-8	TRBJ2-3	.
TGCGCCAGCAGCCAGCAAACCGGGACAGGGGATCAAGAGACCCAGTACTTC	CASSQQTGTGDQETQYF	.	TRBV4-1	TRBJ2-5	TRBD1
TGTGCCAGCAGCTTAGTAACTAGCGGGGGGTACAATGAGCAGTTCTTC	CASSLVTSGGYNEQFF	many	TRBV7-6	TRBJ2-1	TRBD2
TGCAGTGCTAGAGCCGTGCATGAGCAGTTCTTC	CSARAVHEQFF	.	TRBV20-1	TRBJ2-1	.
TGTGCCACCAGCAGAGACCCAGGGATAAGCTCCTACAATGAGCAGTTCTTC	CATSRDPGISSYNEQFF	many	TRBV15	TRBJ2-1	.
TGCAGTGCTAGAGTTAGGGCGGGGGGCACTGAAGCTTTCTTT	CSARVRAGGTEAFF	many	TRBV20-1	TRBJ1-1	.
TGTGCCAGCAGCGGAACTGGAAGGGTCTCTGGAAACACCATATATTTT	CASSGTGRVSGNTIYF	.	TRBV9	TRBJ1-3	.
TGTGCCATCAGGAAGACAGTGGGGAATTCACCCCTCCACTTT	CAIRKTVGNSPLHF	.	TRBV6-6	TRBJ1-6	.
TGTGCCAGCAGCTTTGCTAGCGAGTACCAAGAGACCCAGTACTTC	CASSFASEYQETQYF	.	TRBV7-9	TRBJ2-5	.
TGTGCCAGCAGCCCCCGGACTAGTTTAAGGAGTAATGAGCAGTTCTTC	CASSPRTSLRSNEQFF	many	TRBV7-2	TRBJ2-1	TRBD2
TGCAGTGCCCAGACAGGGGGCGACTACAATGAGCAGTTCTTC	CSAQTGGDYNEQFF	.	TRBV20-1	TRBJ2-1	TRBD1
TGTGCCAGCAGCCCACCAGGGCATCCCCAGCATTTT	CASSPPGHPQHF	.	TRBV7-2	TRBJ1-5	.
TGTGCCAGCAGCTTAGGACAGAATGAGCAGTTCTTC	CASSLGQNEQFF	many	TRBV7-9	TRBJ2-1	.
TGTGCCAGCATGGGATTCGACGCGGATCAGCCCCAGCATTTT	CASMGFDADQPQHF	few	TRBV2	TRBJ1-5	.